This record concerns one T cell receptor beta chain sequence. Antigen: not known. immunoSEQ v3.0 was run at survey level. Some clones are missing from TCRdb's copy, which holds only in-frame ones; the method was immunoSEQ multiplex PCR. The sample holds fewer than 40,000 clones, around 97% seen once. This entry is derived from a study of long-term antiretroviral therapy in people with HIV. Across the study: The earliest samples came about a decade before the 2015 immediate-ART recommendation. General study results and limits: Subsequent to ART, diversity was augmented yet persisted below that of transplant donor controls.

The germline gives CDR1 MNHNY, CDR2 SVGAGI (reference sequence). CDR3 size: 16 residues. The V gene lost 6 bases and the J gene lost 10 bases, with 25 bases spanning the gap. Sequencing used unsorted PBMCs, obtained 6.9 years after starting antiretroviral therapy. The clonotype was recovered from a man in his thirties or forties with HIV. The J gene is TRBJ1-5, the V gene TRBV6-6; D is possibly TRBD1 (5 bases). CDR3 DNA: TGTGCCAGCAGCTATAAAGTCAGGGAGAGCTCAGGTCCCCAGCATTTT. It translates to CASSYKVRESSGPQHF.